These T cell receptor beta chains were read from a single sample in a study of monozygotic twins with inflammatory bowel disease. TCRdb reanalyzed the 5' RACE reads, giving one entry per CDR3 protein sequence and no DNA. This sample's table reports approximately 420,000 distinct CDR3 sequences. Sequencing input: blood. The receptors derive from a human donor with ulcerative colitis or Crohn's disease, or a healthy co-twin of an affected twin (not recorded which). The CDR3 runs from the conserved cysteine through the conserved F or W.

cdr3_length: 15
v_call: TRBV5-6
j_call: TRBJ2-7
cdr3_aa: CASSLLGLSSYEQYF

cdr3_length: 13
v_call: TRBV4-3
j_call: TRBJ2-2
cdr3_aa: CASSQDAAGELFF

cdr3_length: 12
v_call: TRBV5-1
j_call: TRBJ1-2
cdr3_aa: CASSLRAYGYTF

cdr3_length: 20
v_call: TRBV11-3
j_call: TRBJ2-1
cdr3_aa: CASSLGFGLAASGSYNEQFF

cdr3_length: 13
v_call: TRBV19
j_call: TRBJ2-4
cdr3_aa: CASSAEVGNIQYF

cdr3_length: 15
v_call: TRBV15
j_call: TRBJ1-5
cdr3_aa: CATSRVGGLREPQHF

cdr3_length: 17
v_call: TRBV28
j_call: TRBJ2-7
cdr3_aa: CASSSPLIDWEGRKQYF

cdr3_length: 18
v_call: TRBV6-1
j_call: TRBJ1-4
cdr3_aa: CASRGGTGTLATNEKLFF

cdr3_length: 15
v_call: TRBV6-2/TRBV6-3
j_call: TRBJ2-3
cdr3_aa: CASSYAGGPTDTQYF

cdr3_length: 15
v_call: TRBV20-1
j_call: TRBJ2-3
cdr3_aa: CSARDLEAPGDTQYF

cdr3_length: 16
v_call: TRBV15
j_call: TRBJ2-2
cdr3_aa: CATSPRSAGVTGELFF

cdr3_length: 14
v_call: TRBV5-1
j_call: TRBJ2-7
cdr3_aa: CASSLGQISYEQYF

cdr3_length: 11
v_call: TRBV12-3/TRBV12-4
j_call: TRBJ1-4
cdr3_aa: CASTPGGKLFF

cdr3_length: 14
v_call: TRBV27
j_call: TRBJ1-4
cdr3_aa: CASSLSAGNEKLFF

cdr3_length: 15
v_call: TRBV7-9
j_call: TRBJ2-2
cdr3_aa: CASSLAGSVTGELFF

cdr3_length: 11
v_call: TRBV6-5
j_call: TRBJ2-1
cdr3_aa: CASTEGGEQFF

cdr3_length: 15
v_call: TRBV7-9
j_call: TRBJ2-3
cdr3_aa: CASSHKTASTDTQYF

cdr3_length: 14
v_call: TRBV13
j_call: TRBJ1-2
cdr3_aa: CASSTRGLPYGYTF

cdr3_length: 15
v_call: TRBV24-1
j_call: TRBJ2-1
cdr3_aa: CATSDSWASYNEQFF

cdr3_length: 17
v_call: TRBV2
j_call: TRBJ1-6
cdr3_aa: CASRRGPRNYYNSPLHF

cdr3_length: 15
v_call: TRBV10-3
j_call: TRBJ2-6
cdr3_aa: CAIKGGTSGANVLTF

cdr3_length: 15
v_call: TRBV6-2/TRBV6-3
j_call: TRBJ1-2
cdr3_aa: CASSYLEGPGNGYTF

cdr3_length: 13
v_call: TRBV18
j_call: TRBJ2-1
cdr3_aa: CASSPRLGDEQFF

cdr3_length: 18
v_call: TRBV18
j_call: TRBJ2-7
cdr3_aa: CASSPRQQASGGFYEQYF

cdr3_length: 18
v_call: TRBV5-1
j_call: TRBJ2-2
cdr3_aa: CASSFRTSGGGHTGELFF

cdr3_length: 15
v_call: TRBV18
j_call: TRBJ1-1
cdr3_aa: CASSPPRQGATEAFF

cdr3_length: 14
v_call: TRBV20-1
j_call: TRBJ1-1
cdr3_aa: CSARDHLGGTEAFF

cdr3_length: 13
v_call: TRBV7-6
j_call: TRBJ2-1
cdr3_aa: CASSSQEGGEQFF

cdr3_length: 14
v_call: TRBV5-6
j_call: TRBJ2-7
cdr3_aa: CASSPAGRDYEQYF

cdr3_length: 13
v_call: TRBV20-1
j_call: TRBJ1-2
cdr3_aa: CSVEMLGETGYTF

cdr3_length: 18
v_call: TRBV7-2
j_call: TRBJ1-3
cdr3_aa: CASSLAGSTGGAGNTIYF

cdr3_length: 12
v_call: TRBV20-1
j_call: TRBJ2-7
cdr3_aa: CSASGSRYEQYF

cdr3_length: 13
v_call: TRBV4-2
j_call: TRBJ2-7
cdr3_aa: CASSQSGSDEQYF

cdr3_length: 14
v_call: TRBV7-6
j_call: TRBJ1-1
cdr3_aa: CASSDDGLRAEAFF

cdr3_length: 15
v_call: TRBV29-1
j_call: TRBJ2-3
cdr3_aa: CSVEGGRQGADTQYF

cdr3_length: 12
v_call: TRBV6-5
j_call: TRBJ2-2
cdr3_aa: CASKPNTGELFF

cdr3_length: 19
v_call: TRBV5-1
j_call: TRBJ2-2
cdr3_aa: CASSSVGASGSADTGELFF

cdr3_length: 13
v_call: TRBV6-6
j_call: TRBJ1-2
cdr3_aa: CASSYTDRAGYTF

cdr3_length: 15
v_call: TRBV2
j_call: TRBJ2-1
cdr3_aa: CAAGLDTAGYNEQFF

cdr3_length: 15
v_call: TRBV4-3
j_call: TRBJ1-1
cdr3_aa: CASSPTGKQNTEAFF

cdr3_length: 15
v_call: TRBV24-1
j_call: TRBJ2-1
cdr3_aa: CATSTAEPGYNEQFF

cdr3_length: 14
v_call: TRBV6-2/TRBV6-3
j_call: TRBJ2-5
cdr3_aa: CASRRDGAQETQYF

cdr3_length: 16
v_call: TRBV20-1
j_call: TRBJ2-1
cdr3_aa: CSASVGLVSPKNEQFF

cdr3_length: 16
v_call: TRBV20-1
j_call: TRBJ2-1
cdr3_aa: CSAHRATSRNSNEQFF

cdr3_length: 15
v_call: TRBV28
j_call: TRBJ1-1
cdr3_aa: CASRPYSGQGRKAFF

cdr3_length: 16
v_call: TRBV18
j_call: TRBJ2-7
cdr3_aa: CASSPLAGETKGEQYF

cdr3_length: 15
v_call: TRBV11-2
j_call: TRBJ2-2
cdr3_aa: CASSLDRRGTGELFF

cdr3_length: 13
v_call: TRBV12-3/TRBV12-4
j_call: TRBJ1-5
cdr3_aa: CASSGGARQPQHF

cdr3_length: 16
v_call: TRBV19
j_call: TRBJ2-1
cdr3_aa: CASKAKGQSSYNEQFF